What follows are 4 T cell receptor beta chains derived from one specimen sequenced in a study of blood T cell repertoires in COVID-19. The assay was immunoSEQ multiplex PCR, and TCRdb's table has in-frame clones only and misses some. The table includes under 150,000 clones, about 85% detected once. The specimen sequenced was peripheral blood. The receptor source for this set is an older woman with COVID-19, enrolled during active disease.

V and J are TRBV4-1 and TRBJ2-5; D is possibly TRBD2 (7 bases). The germline V gene has CDR1 MGHRA and CDR2 YSYEKL. The length of the CDR3 is 16 residues. With 0 bases removed from V and 5 bases from J, the gap between germline ends came to 16 bases. CDR3 DNA: TGCGCCAGCAGCCAAGAGGTAGGCGGGGGCCAGGAGACCCAGTACTTC. Its protein product is CASSQEVGGGQETQYF.

This sequence joins TRBV6-6 and TRBJ2-3, with TRBD2 matching over 15 bases. This CDR3 comprises 18 residues. V lost 5 bases to trimming and J lost 0 bases; unmatched junction nucleotides: 6. CDR1 is MNHNY, CDR2 SVGAGI, per germline (reference sequence). The CDR3 nucleotides read TGTGCCAGCAGTCGCGGACTAGCGGGGGGGCCAAGCACAGATACGCAGTATTTT. This translates into CASSRGLAGGPSTDTQYF.

This chain uses TRBV3-1 (or the pseudogene TRBV3-2) with TRBJ1-2; D not resolved. Trimming stripped 4 bases from V and 8 bases from J, with 17 bases between. Germline V gene sequence: CDR1 LGHDT, CDR2 YNNKEL (reference sequence). The CDR3 runs 14 residues. The CDR3 protein is CASSPGRKIDGYTF. Written as DNA, the CDR3 is TGTGCCAGCAGCCCAGGAAGAAAGATTGACGGCTACACCTTC.

The rearrangement joins TRBV27 to TRBJ1-3; TRBD1 is a possible D gene (5 bases). CDR3 length: 15 amino acids. The V end was cut by 0 bases, the J end by 5 bases, with 11 bases between. Germline V gene data show CDR1 as MNHEY and CDR2 as SMNVEV (reference sequence). The CDR3 is CASSLSPQGRNTIYF. The CDR3 DNA reads TGTGCCAGCAGTTTATCCCCCCAGGGCAGAAACACCATATATTTT.